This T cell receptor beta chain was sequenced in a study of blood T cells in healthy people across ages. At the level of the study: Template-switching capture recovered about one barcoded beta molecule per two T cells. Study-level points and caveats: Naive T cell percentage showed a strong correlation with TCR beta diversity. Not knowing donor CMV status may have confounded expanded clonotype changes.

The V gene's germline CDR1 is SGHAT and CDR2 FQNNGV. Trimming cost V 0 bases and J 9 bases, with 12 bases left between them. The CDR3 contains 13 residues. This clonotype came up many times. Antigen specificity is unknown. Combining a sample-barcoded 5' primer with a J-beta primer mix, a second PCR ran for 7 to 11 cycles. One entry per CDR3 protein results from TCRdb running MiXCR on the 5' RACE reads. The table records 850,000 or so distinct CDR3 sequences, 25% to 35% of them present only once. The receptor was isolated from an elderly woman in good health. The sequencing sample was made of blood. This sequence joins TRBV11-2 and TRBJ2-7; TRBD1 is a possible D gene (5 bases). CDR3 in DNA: TGTGCCAGCAGCTTAGAATCTGGGGCAGGGCAGTACTTC. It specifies CASSLESGAGQYF.